This T cell receptor (beta chain) came from a study of OX40 agonist ivuxolimab in advanced cancers. Study in general: Every patient in dose escalation had hepatocellular carcinoma, melanoma, renal cell or head and neck cancer. Study-wide points: In the 0.1 to 3.0 mg/kg range, CD4+ and CD8+ blood T cells had expanded clonally by week 6.

Assay: immunoSEQ multiplex PCR; the TCRdb copy retains only in-frame clones and omits some. The sample has approximately 66,000 clones; roughly 86% are singletons. This CDR3 has 14 residues. The ends were cut back, 8 bases at V and 4 bases at J, with 15 bases in the middle. The germline V gene has CDR1 MNHEY and CDR2 SVGAGI. Blood draws occurred at baseline, cycle 4 day 1, and cycle 7 day 1. A remark on this clone: Its matching antigen is unknown.

The genes are TRBV6-5 and TRBJ2-1; D possibly corresponds to TRBD2 (7 bases). This TCR came from an adult with an advanced solid tumor such as melanoma, head and neck, liver or kidney cancer. The sample consisted of CD4+ or CD8+ T cells sorted from blood, taken in a trial of the OX40 agonist ivuxolimab. The CDR3 nucleotides read TGTGCCAGCGGGAGGGGGGGCCTTTACAATGAGCAGTTCTTC. It codes for CASGRGGLYNEQFF.